This record looks at one TCR beta chain sequence and its context. Its cognate antigen is unknown. V lost 0 bases, J lost 1 base, and 10 bases lay in between. This CDR3 contains 17 residues. Germline loops: CDR1 SGHVS, CDR2 FNYEAQ. Unique molecular identifiers featured in each of the TCR beta cDNA libraries. Input of roughly 0.85 to 11 million T cells yielded a few hundred thousand cDNA molecules. TCRdb recomputed calls from the PCR reads with MiXCR, one row per CDR3 protein. The data contain hundreds of thousands of distinct CDR3 sequences, around 64% of them singletons. The data derive from a study of post-analysis software for immune sequencing data. Study-level points and caveats: Relative to controls, patients with multiple sclerosis showed significantly lower normalized Chao1 diversity. Several TRBV segments, TRBV5-6, TRBV5-1 and TRBV20-1 among them, were found more frequent in patients than controls. Strong co-clustering by F measure was seen for same-batch samples.

The receptor's source is a girl aged 2-10 years with multiple sclerosis. The V gene is TRBV7-6, the J gene TRBJ2-6; D may be TRBD1 (5 bases). Sequenced input: blood. The CDR3 sequence: CASSLAGRVSGANVLTF. In nucleotides, the CDR3 is TGTGCCAGCAGCTTAGCCGGCAGGGTTTCTGGGGCCAACGTCCTGACTTTC.